A single sample gave rise to the 26 T cell receptor beta chains below, sequenced in a study of blood T cells in healthy people across ages. Together with a sample-barcoded 5' primer, a J-beta primer mix was included in a second PCR lasting about 6 to 12 cycles. TCRdb called the 5' RACE reads again in MiXCR, with one record for every CDR3 protein. The sample records 270,000 or so distinct CDR3 sequences, 25% to 30% being singletons. The specimen was blood. These receptors all stem from a woman aged 70-85 years in good health.

This clonotype was seen ten or more times. The chain has TRBV20-1 and TRBJ2-1, with 7 bases that match TRBD2. Germline CDR1 reads DFQATT; CDR2 reads SNEGSKA (reference sequence). The CDR3 runs to 17 residues. The V and J ends lost 6 bases and 2 bases, in that order; junction bases with no gene match: 16. The CDR3 loop is CSAGGWSGKFPYNEQFF. The CDR3 DNA reads TGCAGTGCCGGCGGGTGGAGCGGGAAGTTTCCCTACAATGAGCAGTTCTTC.

The rearrangement links TRBV25-1 to TRBJ1-4; D possibly corresponds to TRBD1 (5 bases). The CDR3 consists of 15 residues. Germline CDR1 reads MGHDK; CDR2 reads SYGVNS. V lost 3 bases to trimming and J lost 6 bases, with 14 bases between them. The CDR3 here is CASSETRVNDEKLFF. DNA for the CDR3: TGTGCCAGCAGTGAGACCAGGGTTAACGATGAAAAACTGTTTTTT.

This rearrangement joins TRBV20-1 to TRBJ2-5, with 10 nucleotides matching TRBD2. J was trimmed by 1 base and V by 6 bases; bases with no gene match: 5. In germline, CDR1 is DFQATT, CDR2 SNEGSKA (reference sequence). The length of the CDR3 is 14 residues. This CDR3 is CSAVRTSGQETQYF. For the CDR3, the DNA is TGCAGTGCCGTCAGGACTAGCGGCCAAGAGACCCAGTACTTC.

This clonotype was detected a few times. The chain combines TRBV20-1 with TRBJ2-5; D remains unclear. CDR1 is DFQATT and CDR2 is SNEGSKA in the germline V gene (reference sequence). This CDR3 has 9 amino acids. The V and J ends lost 5 bases and 5 bases respectively, with 3 bases between them. CDR3 in DNA: TGCAGTGCTCGGGAGACCCAGTACTTC. This codes for CSARETQYF.

The chain is built from TRBV29-1 and TRBJ2-7; D call uncertain. CDR1 is SQVTM, CDR2 ANQGSEA, per germline. The germline V and J ends were trimmed by 4 bases and 5 bases, with 6 bases remaining between them. This CDR3 has 10 amino acids. The CDR3 nucleotides are TGCAGCGTTGTCTGGAACGAGCAGTACTTC. This encodes CSVVWNEQYF.

This clonotype was counted between two and nine times. The rearrangement joins TRBV12-3 or TRBV12-4 to TRBJ1-5; 8 bases map to TRBD1. V shed 6 bases and J 2 bases; nucleotides not matched to a gene: 3. The CDR3 contains 14 residues. In nucleotides, the CDR3 is TGTGCCAGCAGGAGGGGACAGGGCAATCAGCCCCAGCATTTT. The encoded protein is CASRRGQGNQPQHF.

The J gene is TRBJ2-7, the V gene TRBV6-5, with 7 bases lining up with TRBD1. The V gene's germline CDR1 is MNHEY and CDR2 SVGAGI. The CDR3 has 16 amino acids. Trimming at V came to 8 bases and at J to 5 bases, leaving 18 bases not matched to a gene. In DNA form, the CDR3 reads TGTGCCAGCGTTAAACTGGGACAGCTGGGATCCCACGAGCAGTACTTC. This encodes CASVKLGQLGSHEQYF.

This clonotype was observed a handful of times. This chain joins TRBV3-1 and TRBJ2-5; D may be TRBD2 (6 bases). CDR1 and CDR2 (germline): LGHDT, YNNKEL (reference sequence). With 4 bases removed from V and 11 bases from J, the gap between germline ends came to 14 bases. This CDR3 spans 12 amino acids. The CDR3 loop is CASSREPREQYF. The CDR3 nucleotides are TGTGCCAGCAGCCGGGAGCCCCGGGAGCAGTACTTC.

The chain has TRBV12-3 or TRBV12-4 and TRBJ1-4; D gene uncertain. V lost 3 bases and J lost 2, with 10 bases in between. The CDR3 spans 15 residues. The CDR3 DNA follows: TGTGCCAGCAGTTTTACCCCGGGGACTAATGAAAAACTGTTTTTT. Its protein product is CASSFTPGTNEKLFF.

A few counts support this clonotype. The rearrangement joins TRBV20-1 to TRBJ1-1; D is undetermined. V lost 5 bases, J lost 1 base, and 8 bases lay in between. Germline CDR1 and CDR2: DFQATT and SNEGSKA (reference sequence). The CDR3 is made up of 12 amino acids. The CDR3 is CSAGRRNTEAFF. The CDR3 DNA follows: TGCAGTGCTGGAAGACGGAACACTGAAGCTTTCTTT.

This clonotype was picked up a small number of times. The junction differs from germline at one of its ends, possibly a read error. J is TRBJ2-7 and V is TRBV20-1; D uncertain. The CDR3 totals 14 residues. The germline V gene has CDR1 DFQATT and CDR2 SNEGSKA (reference sequence). This chain's CDR3 is CSARGRATSYEQYF. The CDR3 DNA reads as TGCAGTGCCAGAGGACGGGCGACCTCCTACGAGCAGTACTTC.

The chain employs TRBV25-1 and TRBJ2-2; the match to TRBD1 covers 10 bases. Germline V gene data show CDR1 as MGHDK and CDR2 as SYGVNS. With V trimmed by 8 bases and J by 6 bases, 6 bases remained unmatched. The CDR3 sequence is 14 residues long. The CDR3 DNA reads as TGTGCCAGCGGGACAGGGGAGGTTTCCGGGGAGCTGTTTTTT. Encoded protein: CASGTGEVSGELFF.

Turning to this clonotype: A read error is possible here, since a much larger clone lies one base away. V and J are TRBV5-1 and TRBJ2-5, with 7 bases identical to TRBD2. The last part of the DNA fits TRBJ2-1 better; the J call may be wrong. The CDR3 has 15 residues. Germline assignment: CDR1 SGHRS and CDR2 YFSETQ. CDR3 in amino acids: CASSKGLVAGYEQFF. In DNA, the CDR3 is TGCGCCAGCAGCAAAGGACTAGTTGCCGGTTATGAGCAGTTCTTC.

The J gene is TRBJ1-3, the V gene TRBV29-1, with a tentative D call TRBD1 (5 bases). CDR1 is SQVTM, CDR2 ANQGSEA, per germline. With 3 bases removed from V and 0 bases from J, the gap between germline ends came to 9 bases. The CDR3 covers 14 residues. CDR3 nucleotide sequence: TGCAGCGTTGAGGGGGGAAACTCTGGAAACACCATATATTTT. This sequence encodes CSVEGGNSGNTIYF.

The chain uses TRBV11-1 and TRBJ2-3, with 8 nucleotides matching TRBD2. There are 17 residues in the CDR3. V was clipped by 5 bases and J by 3 bases; unmatched bases: 13. Germline V gene lookup returns CDR1 SGHAT and CDR2 FQDESV (reference sequence). The CDR3 nucleotides read TGTGCCAGCAGCGCAACGGGACTAGTGGGAAGGACAGATACGCAGTATTTT. Protein sequence: CASSATGLVGRTDTQYF. The whole variable domain, filled in from reference TRBV11-1 and TRBJ2-3, reads EAEVAQSPRYKITEKSQAVAFWCDPISGHATLYWYRQILGQGPELLVQFQDESVVDDSQLPKDRFSAERLKGVDSTLKIQPAELGDSAMYLCASSATGLVGRTDTQYFGPGTRLTVL.

This clonotype showed up just a few times. V gene TRBV12-3 or TRBV12-4 combines with J gene TRBJ2-2, with a weak D call TRBD2 (5 bases). The CDR3 spans 14 residues. V shed 5 bases and J shed 3 bases, with 10 bases lying between them. CDR3 amino acids: CASSARLHTGELFF. CDR3 DNA: TGTGCCAGCAGTGCGAGACTACACACCGGGGAGCTGTTTTTT.

This clonotype was observed a few times. This rearrangement joins TRBV20-1 to TRBJ2-5; maybe TRBD2 (5 bases). This CDR3 spans 12 amino acids. The V and J ends lost 7 bases and 5 bases respectively, with 14 bases between them. Germline V CDR1 and CDR2: DFQATT, SNEGSKA (reference sequence). The CDR3: CSGEAVRETQYF. The DNA of the CDR3 is TGCAGTGGAGAAGCGGTACGGGAGACCCAGTACTTC.

This clonotype has just a few counts. V and J are TRBV4-3 and TRBJ1-1, with D perhaps TRBD1 (5 bases). Germline lookup yields CDR1 LGHNA and CDR2 YSLEER. CDR3 length equals 13 residues. Between the trimmed V and J ends, which lost 3 bases and 3 bases, there was a span of 8 bases. The CDR3 DNA is TGCGCCAGCAGCCACCAGGGTGACACTGAAGCTTTCTTT. This gives the protein CASSHQGDTEAFF.

This clonotype was recorded a few times. The rearrangement links TRBV25-1 to TRBJ2-3, with D perhaps matching TRBD2 (6 bases). V gave up 7 bases and J gave up 3 bases, with 14 bases separating them. The CDR3 loop spans 14 amino acids. CDR1 is MGHDK, CDR2 SYGVNS, per germline. The CDR3 region is CASTGLAQTDTQYF. DNA of the CDR3: TGTGCCAGCACCGGGCTAGCGCAAACAGATACGCAGTATTTT.

A few counts support this clonotype. The genes are TRBV12-3 or TRBV12-4 and TRBJ2-2, with D uncertain. V was clipped by 6 bases and J by 3 bases, with 8 bases between them. The CDR3 is made up of 13 amino acids. The CDR3 coding sequence is TGTGCCAGCAGCGGTTATGACACCGGGGAGCTGTTTTTT. This encodes CASSGYDTGELFF.

The chain has TRBV6-5 and TRBJ2-1; TRBD2 agrees at 11 bases. The germline gives CDR1 MNHEY, CDR2 SVGAGI. This CDR3 region has 16 residues. Germline trimming cut 0 bases from V and 6 bases from J; bases unmatched to any gene: 4. CDR3 amino acids: CASSYSSGRALNEQFF. The CDR3 region has the DNA TGTGCCAGCAGTTACTCTAGCGGGAGGGCCCTCAATGAGCAGTTCTTC.

This chain connects TRBV11-2 to TRBJ2-7; 8 bases align to TRBD2. Trimming removed 6 bases from V and 3 bases from J; junction bases left unmatched: 4. This CDR3 region has 13 residues. Per the germline V gene, CDR1 is SGHAT and CDR2 is FQNNGV. CDR3: CASSPTSGYEQYF. The CDR3 bases are TGTGCCAGCAGTCCTACTAGCGGCTACGAGCAGTACTTC.

This rearrangement joins TRBV7-8 to TRBJ2-5, with 9 bases aligning to TRBD1. The J call may not be correct, given that the DNA end is closer to TRBJ2-7. This CDR3 is built from 14 residues. Germline CDR1 SGHVS, CDR2 FQNEAQ. For the CDR3, the DNA is TGTGCCAGCGGGACAGGGACAGATTCCTACGAGCAGTACTTC. Translated, it gives CASGTGTDSYEQYF.

The chain couples TRBV18 to TRBJ1-1; the D gene is possibly TRBD1 (5 bases). The CDR3 is made up of 14 amino acids. Germline lookup yields CDR1 KGHSH and CDR2 LQKENI. Trimming pared 2 bases from V and 11 bases from J, leaving 18 bases between. CDR3 DNA: TGTGCCAGCTCACCAGGGGCCCCGAACACTGTGGCTTTCTTT. Translation: CASSPGAPNTVAFF. The full variable domain, with the rest looked up from reference TRBV18 and TRBJ1-1, is NAGVMQNPRHLVRRRGQEARLRCSPMKGHSHVYWYRQLPEEGLKFMVYLQKENIIDESGMPKERFSAEFPKEGPSILRIQQVVRGDSAAYFCASSPGAPNTVAFFGQGTRLTVV.

This clonotype occurred many times. The chain joins TRBV29-1 to TRBJ1-2; the D is unclear. This CDR3 region has 14 residues. The V end lost 4 bases, the J end lost 4 bases, and 16 bases lay between the germline ends. The germline V gene encodes CDR1 SQVTM and CDR2 ANQGSEA. The DNA for the CDR3 is TGCAGCGTTGCGCAGGACGTGGGCGGCTATGGCTACACCTTC. It codes for CSVAQDVGGYGYTF. Together with reference TRBV29-1 and TRBJ1-2, the CDR3 gives the full variable domain: SAVISQKPSRDICQRGTSLTIQCQVDSQVTMMFWYRQQPGQSLTLIATANQGSEATYESGFVIDKFPISRPNLTFSTLTVSNMSPEDSSIYLCSVAQDVGGYGYTFGSGTRLTVV.

This clonotype was detected only a few times. The chain recombines TRBV27 with TRBJ2-7; TRBD2 matches 7 bases. Trimming removed 4 bases from V and 2 bases from J; junction bases left unmatched: 5. From germline, CDR1 is MNHEY and CDR2 SMNVEV (reference sequence). The CDR3 length is 14 residues. The CDR3: CASSWEGRAYEQYF. CDR3 coding DNA: TGTGCCAGCAGTTGGGAGGGCCGCGCCTACGAGCAGTACTTC.